The rows below give T cell receptor beta chains drawn from one sample of a study of blood T cell repertoires in COVID-19. This table comes from immunoSEQ multiplex PCR, and its TCRdb copy is limited to in-frame clones, with some not included. Of fewer than 200,000 clones listed, roughly 86% are singletons. Sequenced sample: PBMCs or T cells enriched from blood (not recorded which). The receptors shown here come from a woman in her forties in a cohort exposed to, infected with or recovered from COVID-19 (not recorded which). Both conserved end residues are part of each CDR3. D genes are given only for firm matches. Clone size is shown for a subset of rows, as once, few, many or a class of expanded clone.

J: TRBJ1-1
V: TRBV11-3
size: -
D: -
DNA: TGTGCCAGCGGTGGGGAGTCGGGAGCTGAAGCTTTCTTT
CDR3: CASGGESGAEAFF

J: TRBJ1-1
V: TRBV28
size: -
D: -
DNA: TGTGCCAGCAGCATCCGCGGACAGTTCCTTGAAGCTTTCTTT
CDR3: CASSIRGQFLEAFF

J: TRBJ1-2
V: TRBV7-9
size: -
D: TRBD1
DNA: TGTGCCAGCAGCTTACGGACAGGGCAGAACTATGGCTACACCTTC
CDR3: CASSLRTGQNYGYTF

J: TRBJ2-7
V: TRBV19
size: -
D: TRBD2
DNA: TGTGCCAGTAGTATGACTAGCGGCCCCTACGAGCAGTACTTC
CDR3: CASSMTSGPYEQYF

J: TRBJ1-5
V: TRBV18
size: -
D: -
DNA: TGTGCCAGCTCACCGGCGGGGGCACAGGGATCGTATCAGCCCCAGCATTTT
CDR3: CASSPAGAQGSYQPQHF

J: TRBJ1-2
V: TRBV29-1
size: -
D: TRBD1
DNA: TGCAGCGCCGGTGGGGGGACAGAGACAGGCTACACCTTC
CDR3: CSAGGGTETGYTF

J: TRBJ2-1
V: TRBV24-1
size: -
D: TRBD2
DNA: TGTGCCACCAGTGATTCCTGGACTAGCGGGACTTACAATGAGCAGTTCTTC
CDR3: CATSDSWTSGTYNEQFF

J: TRBJ2-2
V: TRBV27
size: once
D: -
DNA: TGTGCCAGCAGTTTATCGAAGAGCCTAGCCACCGGGGAGCTGTTTTTT
CDR3: CASSLSKSLATGELFF

J: TRBJ2-7
V: TRBV11-3
size: -
D: -
DNA: TGTGCCAGCAGCTTAGTTCCGGGATCCGAGCAGTACTTC
CDR3: CASSLVPGSEQYF

J: TRBJ2-7
V: TRBV24-1
size: -
D: -
DNA: TGTGCCACCAGTGACCAAAGAGGCAGGGACTACGAGCAGTACTTC
CDR3: CATSDQRGRDYEQYF

J: TRBJ2-6
V: TRBV10-3
size: once
D: TRBD1
DNA: TGTGCCATCAGTGAGTCTGAGACAGGGTACACTTCTGGGGCCAACGTCCTGACTTTC
CDR3: CAISESETGYTSGANVLTF